This T cell receptor (beta chain) comes out of a study of tumor-infiltrating lymphocytes in oesophageal squamous cell carcinoma. This clonotype was detected once. The CDR3 loop spans 18 amino acids. The germline V gene encodes CDR1 SGHTA and CDR2 FQGTGA. The V end lost 4 bases, the J end lost 0 bases, and 16 bases lay between the germline ends. TCRdb called the PCR reads again in MiXCR, with one record for every CDR3 protein. The sample shows some 14,000 distinct CDR3 sequences, around 50% of them seen only once. The sequence came from a male donor with esophageal squamous cell carcinoma. The J gene is TRBJ2-6, the V gene TRBV7-3, with D uncertain. Sequences were obtained from esophageal tumor tissue. CDR3 region: CASSSVPIWGSGANVLTF. The CDR3 DNA sequence: TGTGCCAGCAGCTCAGTTCCAATCTGGGGCTCTGGGGCCAACGTCCTGACTTTC.